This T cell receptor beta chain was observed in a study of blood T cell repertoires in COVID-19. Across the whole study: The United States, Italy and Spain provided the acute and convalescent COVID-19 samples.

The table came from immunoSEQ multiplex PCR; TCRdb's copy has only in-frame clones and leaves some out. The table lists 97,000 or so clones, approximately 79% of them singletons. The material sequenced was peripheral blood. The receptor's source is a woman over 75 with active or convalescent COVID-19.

The CDR3 bases are TGTGCCAGCAGGCGTATGGGGGCATCAGATACGCAGTATTTT. Its translation is CASRRMGASDTQYF. The V gene is TRBV7-3, the J gene TRBJ2-3, with a weak D call TRBD1 (6 bases). Trimming took 6 bases from V and 4 from J, leaving 14 bases between them. The CDR3 has 14 residues. Germline CDR1 SGHTA, CDR2 FQGTGA.